This is a list of T cell receptor beta chains from one sample in a study of shared T cell receptors in the human thymus. Repertoires were generated with immunoSEQ multiplex PCR, while TCRdb's copy carries only in-frame clones and drops some. The table records roughly 560,000 clones, 75% to 80% of them present only once. The same sample was also studied in work on human thymus T cells.

The sample comprised thymocytes. These receptors came from a boy under two years old with a congenital heart defect. The CDR3 runs from the conserved cysteine through the conserved F or W. A D gene is named only where the DNA matches it firmly. Clone size is given for some rows only: seen once, a few or many times, or a class if the clone is expanded.

cdr3_nt: TGCGCCAGCAGCCAACGCCACGGACTAGCTACTATCTACGAGCAGTACTTC
cdr3_aa: CASSQRHGLATIYEQYF
d_call: TRBD2
clone_size: NA
v_call: TRBV4-3
j_call: TRBJ2-7
cdr3_length: 17

cdr3_nt: TGCGCCAGCAGCCAAGATGGAGGGGGGGGCTACGAGCAGTACTTC
cdr3_aa: CASSQDGGGGYEQYF
d_call: NA
clone_size: NA
v_call: TRBV4-3
j_call: TRBJ2-7
cdr3_length: 15

cdr3_nt: TGTGCCTGGAGCCTGAGCCGGGGGAATGGCTACACCTTC
cdr3_aa: CAWSLSRGNGYTF
d_call: NA
clone_size: NA
v_call: TRBV30
j_call: TRBJ1-2
cdr3_length: 13

cdr3_nt: TGTGCCAGCAGTCCACGAGGGTCGGGGGAAAAACTGTTTTTT
cdr3_aa: CASSPRGSGEKLFF
d_call: NA
clone_size: NA
v_call: TRBV6-5
j_call: TRBJ1-4
cdr3_length: 14

cdr3_nt: TGCGCCAGCAGCCGGAGCGCGGGAGAGGTGAGGGAGACCCAGTACTTC
cdr3_aa: CASSRSAGEVRETQYF
d_call: TRBD2
clone_size: NA
v_call: TRBV4-1
j_call: TRBJ2-5
cdr3_length: 16

cdr3_nt: TGCAGCGTTAAGGTCCCACTAGCGGGAGTATATCAAGAGACCCAGTACTTC
cdr3_aa: CSVKVPLAGVYQETQYF
d_call: TRBD2
clone_size: NA
v_call: TRBV29-1
j_call: TRBJ2-5
cdr3_length: 17

cdr3_nt: TGTGCCAGCAGCTTAAGTGCGAACTACACCCCATACAATGAGCAGTTCTTC
cdr3_aa: CASSLSANYTPYNEQFF
d_call: NA
clone_size: NA
v_call: TRBV7-2
j_call: TRBJ2-1
cdr3_length: 17

cdr3_nt: TGTGCCAGCAGTTTGGAGCCCATGAACACTGAAGCTTTCTTT
cdr3_aa: CASSLEPMNTEAFF
d_call: NA
clone_size: NA
v_call: TRBV6-1
j_call: TRBJ1-1
cdr3_length: 14

cdr3_nt: TGTGCCAGCAGCCAAGATTGGGGACAGTTGAACACTGAAGCTTTCTTT
cdr3_aa: CASSQDWGQLNTEAFF
d_call: TRBD1
clone_size: NA
v_call: TRBV14
j_call: TRBJ1-1
cdr3_length: 16

cdr3_nt: TGTGCCAGCACCACCGGGGGGGGCTCTCAGCCCCAGCATTTT
cdr3_aa: CASTTGGGSQPQHF
d_call: NA
clone_size: NA
v_call: TRBV6-4
j_call: TRBJ1-5
cdr3_length: 14

cdr3_nt: TGTGCCAGCAGTTCCTACCGACAGGCGATGAACACTGAAGCTTTCTTT
cdr3_aa: CASSSYRQAMNTEAFF
d_call: NA
clone_size: NA
v_call: TRBV6-5
j_call: TRBJ1-1
cdr3_length: 16

cdr3_nt: TGCGCCAGCAGTTGTGATGGGGCGAACACTGAAGCTTTCTTT
cdr3_aa: CASSCDGANTEAFF
d_call: NA
clone_size: NA
v_call: TRBV5-1
j_call: TRBJ1-1
cdr3_length: 14

cdr3_nt: TGCGCCAGCAGCCAGGGACTAGGCCGGATCGAGACCCAGTACTTC
cdr3_aa: CASSQGLGRIETQYF
d_call: TRBD2
clone_size: NA
v_call: TRBV4-3
j_call: TRBJ2-5
cdr3_length: 15

cdr3_nt: TGTGCCAGCAGTGAACTGGACAGGGGGAGCTACGAGCAGTACTTC
cdr3_aa: CASSELDRGSYEQYF
d_call: TRBD1
clone_size: NA
v_call: TRBV2
j_call: TRBJ2-7
cdr3_length: 15

cdr3_nt: TGTGCCAGCTGGGGTACAGGGGCGTCTAACTATGGCTACACCTTC
cdr3_aa: CASWGTGASNYGYTF
d_call: TRBD1
clone_size: NA
v_call: TRBV2
j_call: TRBJ1-2
cdr3_length: 15

cdr3_nt: TGTGCCTGGAGTGTACAAGTTTTGGTCACGAACACTGAAGCTTTCTTT
cdr3_aa: CAWSVQVLVTNTEAFF
d_call: NA
clone_size: few
v_call: TRBV30
j_call: TRBJ1-1
cdr3_length: 16

cdr3_nt: TGTGCCAGCAGTGAATCGTTCGCCGCGGAGACCCAGTACTTC
cdr3_aa: CASSESFAAETQYF
d_call: NA
clone_size: NA
v_call: TRBV25-1
j_call: TRBJ2-5
cdr3_length: 14

cdr3_nt: TGCGCCAGCAGCTTTTTCCTAGCGGTGAACATTCAGTACTTC
cdr3_aa: CASSFFLAVNIQYF
d_call: TRBD2
clone_size: NA
v_call: TRBV5-1
j_call: TRBJ2-4
cdr3_length: 14

cdr3_nt: TGTGCCTGGAGTACCGGTCGTCGGGGAGGGGGGACAAGCGAGCAGTACTTC
cdr3_aa: CAWSTGRRGGGTSEQYF
d_call: NA
clone_size: NA
v_call: TRBV30
j_call: TRBJ2-7
cdr3_length: 17

cdr3_nt: TGTGCCAGCAGCCCAGCAGGCAGGGGTCATCCCTTCAATCAGCCCCAGCATTTT
cdr3_aa: CASSPAGRGHPFNQPQHF
d_call: NA
clone_size: NA
v_call: TRBV7-3
j_call: TRBJ1-5
cdr3_length: 18